A few counts support the clone carrying this T cell receptor (beta chain). The cDNA had a unique molecular identifier and a template-switch universal primer site. TCRdb re-called the 5' RACE reads through MiXCR, storing one row per CDR3 protein. The sample lists 1.5 million to 2 million distinct CDR3 sequences, about 30% seen once, with under 0.35% in the top ten. The CDR3 covers 17 residues. Trimming cost V 3 bases and J 5 bases; bases outside gene matches: 8. Germline-derived CDR1 and CDR2 are DFQATT and SNEGSKA (reference sequence). This record comes from a study of identical twins. The sequenced sample consisted of cord blood. The TCR originated in a newborn girl in good health. The rearrangement uses TRBV20-1 and TRBJ2-2, with 14 nucleotides matching TRBD2. This chain's CDR3 is CSASRGLAGGRTGELFF. The CDR3, as DNA: TGCAGTGCTAGTCGCGGACTAGCGGGAGGAAGGACCGGGGAGCTGTTTTTT.